This T cell receptor beta chain was documented in a study of OX40 agonist ivuxolimab in advanced cancers. Findings and caveats of the study: In CD8+ T cells, expanded clones were on average more numerous than in CD4+.

Trimming took 4 bases from V and 0 from J, leaving 6 bases between them. This CDR3 comprises 13 residues. Per germline, CDR1 SGHVS and CDR2 FQNEAQ. Assay: immunoSEQ multiplex PCR; the TCRdb copy retains only in-frame clones and omits some. The data hold about 99,000 clones, with 90% to 97% observed a single time. With respect to this clone: The antigen is unknown.

The chain has TRBV7-8 and TRBJ1-1; D is ambiguous. The material sequenced was CD4+ or CD8+ T cells sorted from blood, taken in a trial of the OX40 agonist ivuxolimab. This TCR derives from an adult with an advanced solid tumor such as melanoma, head and neck, liver or kidney cancer. The CDR3 coding sequence is TGTGCCAGCAGCTACGACATGAACACTGAAGCTTTCTTT. Its translation: CASSYDMNTEAFF.